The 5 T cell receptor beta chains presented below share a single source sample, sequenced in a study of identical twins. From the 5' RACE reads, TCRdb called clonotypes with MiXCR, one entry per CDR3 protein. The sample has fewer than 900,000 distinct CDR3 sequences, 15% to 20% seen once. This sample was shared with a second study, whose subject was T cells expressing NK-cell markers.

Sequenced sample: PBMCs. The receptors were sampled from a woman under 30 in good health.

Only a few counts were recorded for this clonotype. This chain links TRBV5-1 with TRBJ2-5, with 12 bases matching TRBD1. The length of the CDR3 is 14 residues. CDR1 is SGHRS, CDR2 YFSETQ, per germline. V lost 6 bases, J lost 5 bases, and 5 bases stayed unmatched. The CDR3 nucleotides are TGCGCCAGCAACTCCGGGACAGGGGGCGAGACCCAGTACTTC. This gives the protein CASNSGTGGETQYF.

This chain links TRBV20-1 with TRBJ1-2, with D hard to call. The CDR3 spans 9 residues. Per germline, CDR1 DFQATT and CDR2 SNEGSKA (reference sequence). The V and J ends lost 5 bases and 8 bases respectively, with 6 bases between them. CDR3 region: CSAGRGYTF. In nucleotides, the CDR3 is TGCAGTGCTGGGAGGGGCTACACCTTC.

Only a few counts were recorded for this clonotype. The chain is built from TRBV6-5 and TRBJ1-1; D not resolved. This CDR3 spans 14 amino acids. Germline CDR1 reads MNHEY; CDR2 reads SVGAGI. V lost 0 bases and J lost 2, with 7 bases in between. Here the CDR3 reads CASSYSRANTEAFF. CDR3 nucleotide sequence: TGTGCCAGCAGTTACTCTCGGGCAAACACTGAAGCTTTCTTT.

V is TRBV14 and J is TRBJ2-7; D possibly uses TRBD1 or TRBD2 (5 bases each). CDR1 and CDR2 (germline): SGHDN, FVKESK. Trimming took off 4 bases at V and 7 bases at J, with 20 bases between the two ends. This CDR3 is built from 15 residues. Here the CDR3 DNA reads TGTGCCAGCAGCCCCCTCGGGACCGCCCCACGAGAGCAGTACTTC. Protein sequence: CASSPLGTAPREQYF.

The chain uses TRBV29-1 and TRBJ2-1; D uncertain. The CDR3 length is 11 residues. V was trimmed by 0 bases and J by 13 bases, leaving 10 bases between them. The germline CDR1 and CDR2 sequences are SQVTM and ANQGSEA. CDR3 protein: CSVEENRNQFF. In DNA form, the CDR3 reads TGCAGCGTTGAAGAGAATAGAAACCAGTTCTTC.